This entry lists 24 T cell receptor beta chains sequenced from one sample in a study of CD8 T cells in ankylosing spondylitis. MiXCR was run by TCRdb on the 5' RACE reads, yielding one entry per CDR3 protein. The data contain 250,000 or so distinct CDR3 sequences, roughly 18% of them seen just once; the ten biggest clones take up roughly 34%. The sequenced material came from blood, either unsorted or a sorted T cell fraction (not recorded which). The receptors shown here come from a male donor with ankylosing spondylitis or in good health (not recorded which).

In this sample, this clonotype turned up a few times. The CDR3 sequence is CASIPGLAGGLNEQYF. The CDR3 DNA follows: TGCGCCAGCATACCGGGACTAGCGGGAGGGTTAAACGAGCAGTACTTC. The chain is built from TRBV10-2 and TRBJ2-7; 16 bases are a match to TRBD2. Per the germline V gene, CDR1 is WSHSY and CDR2 is SAAADI. The CDR3 extends over 16 amino acids. Trimming at V came to 7 bases and at J to 5 bases, leaving 8 bases not matched to a gene.

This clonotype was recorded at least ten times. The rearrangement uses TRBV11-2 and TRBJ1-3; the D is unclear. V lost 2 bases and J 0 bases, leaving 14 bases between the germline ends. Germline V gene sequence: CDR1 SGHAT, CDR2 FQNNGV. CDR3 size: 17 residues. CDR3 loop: CASSLNRQVLSGNTIYF. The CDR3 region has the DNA TGTGCCAGCAGCTTAAATCGGCAGGTGCTCTCTGGAAACACCATATATTTT.

The CDR3 DNA reads as TGTGCCAGCAGTGGACTGGGCGATACGCAGTATTTT. Translation: CASSGLGDTQYF. The V call is TRBV28, the J call TRBJ2-3; TRBD2 might be the D (5 bases). From germline, CDR1 is MDHEN and CDR2 SYDVKM. This CDR3 region has 12 residues. Trimming pared 5 bases from V and 6 bases from J, leaving 9 bases between.

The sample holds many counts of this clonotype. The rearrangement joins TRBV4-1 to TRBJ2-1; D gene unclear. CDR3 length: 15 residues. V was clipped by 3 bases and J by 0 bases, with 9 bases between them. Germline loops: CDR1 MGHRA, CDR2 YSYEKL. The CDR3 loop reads CASSQTLSSYNEQFF. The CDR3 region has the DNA TGCGCCAGCAGCCAGACCCTGAGCTCCTACAATGAGCAGTTCTTC.

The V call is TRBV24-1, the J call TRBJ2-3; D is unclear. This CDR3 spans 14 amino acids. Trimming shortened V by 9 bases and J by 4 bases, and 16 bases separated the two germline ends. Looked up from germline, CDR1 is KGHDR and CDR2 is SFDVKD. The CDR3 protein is CATLPNMGADTQYF. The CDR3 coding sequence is TGTGCCACCCTGCCGAACATGGGCGCAGATACGCAGTATTTT.

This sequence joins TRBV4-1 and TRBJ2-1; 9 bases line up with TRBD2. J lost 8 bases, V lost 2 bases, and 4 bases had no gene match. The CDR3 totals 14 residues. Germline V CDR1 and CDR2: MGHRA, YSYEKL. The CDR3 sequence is CASSQLGLADEQFF. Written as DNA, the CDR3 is TGCGCCAGCAGCCAACTGGGACTAGCCGATGAGCAGTTCTTC.

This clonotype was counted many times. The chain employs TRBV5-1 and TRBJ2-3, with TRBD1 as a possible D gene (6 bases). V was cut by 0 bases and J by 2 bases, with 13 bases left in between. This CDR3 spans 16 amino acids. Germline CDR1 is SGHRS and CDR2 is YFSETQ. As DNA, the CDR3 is TGCGCCAGCAGCTTGGCCGCCGCAGGGGACACAGATACGCAGTATTTT. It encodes CASSLAAAGDTDTQYF. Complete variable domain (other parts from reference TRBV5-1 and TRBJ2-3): KAGVTQTPRYLIKTRGQQVTLSCSPISGHRSVSWYQQTPGQGLQFLFEYFSETQRNKGNFPGRFSGRQFSNSRSEMNVSTLELGDSALYLCASSLAAAGDTDTQYFGPGTRLTVL.

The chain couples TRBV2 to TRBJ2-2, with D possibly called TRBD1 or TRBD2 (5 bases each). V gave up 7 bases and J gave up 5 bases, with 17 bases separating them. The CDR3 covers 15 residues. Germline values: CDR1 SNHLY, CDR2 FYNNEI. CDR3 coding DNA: TGTGCCAGCACCTGGGGGTCTAGTTTAACCGGGGAGCTGTTTTTT. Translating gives CASTWGSSLTGELFF.

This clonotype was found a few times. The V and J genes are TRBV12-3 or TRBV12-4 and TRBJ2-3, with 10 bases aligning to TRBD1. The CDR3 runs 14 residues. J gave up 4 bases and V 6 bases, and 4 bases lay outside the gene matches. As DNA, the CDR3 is TGTGCCAGCAGGGGGACAGGGGTAGCAGATACGCAGTATTTT. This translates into CASRGTGVADTQYF.

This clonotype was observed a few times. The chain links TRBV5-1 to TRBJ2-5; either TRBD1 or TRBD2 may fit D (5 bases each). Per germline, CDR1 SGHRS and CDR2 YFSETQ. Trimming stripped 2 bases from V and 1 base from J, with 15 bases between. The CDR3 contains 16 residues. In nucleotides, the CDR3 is TGCGCCAGCAGCTTTTTTGAGAACGGGGCCCAAGAGACCCAGTACTTC. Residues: CASSFFENGAQETQYF. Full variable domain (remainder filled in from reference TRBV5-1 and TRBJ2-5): KAGVTQTPRYLIKTRGQQVTLSCSPISGHRSVSWYQQTPGQGLQFLFEYFSETQRNKGNFPGRFSGRQFSNSRSEMNVSTLELGDSALYLCASSFFENGAQETQYFGPGTRLLVL.

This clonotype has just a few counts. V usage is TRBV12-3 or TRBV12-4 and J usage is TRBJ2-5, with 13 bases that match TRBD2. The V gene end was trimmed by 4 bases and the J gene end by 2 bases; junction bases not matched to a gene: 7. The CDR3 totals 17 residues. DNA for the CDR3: TGTGCCAGCAGTTCCAGGACTAGCGGGAGTTGGCAAGAGACCCAGTACTTC. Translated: CASSSRTSGSWQETQYF.

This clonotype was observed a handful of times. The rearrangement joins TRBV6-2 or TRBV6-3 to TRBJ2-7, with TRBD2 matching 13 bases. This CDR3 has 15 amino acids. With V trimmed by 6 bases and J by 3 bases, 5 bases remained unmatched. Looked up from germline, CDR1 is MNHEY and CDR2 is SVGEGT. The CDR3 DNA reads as TGTGCCAGCAGCAAGGGACTAGCGGGATACTACGAGCAGTACTTC. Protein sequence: CASSKGLAGYYEQYF.

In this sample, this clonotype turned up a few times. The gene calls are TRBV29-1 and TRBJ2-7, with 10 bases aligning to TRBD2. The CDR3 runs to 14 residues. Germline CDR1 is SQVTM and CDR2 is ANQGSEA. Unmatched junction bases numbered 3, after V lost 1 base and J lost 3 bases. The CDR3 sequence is CSVEGSGRDYEQYF. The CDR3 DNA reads TGCAGCGTTGAAGGGAGCGGGAGGGACTACGAGCAGTACTTC.

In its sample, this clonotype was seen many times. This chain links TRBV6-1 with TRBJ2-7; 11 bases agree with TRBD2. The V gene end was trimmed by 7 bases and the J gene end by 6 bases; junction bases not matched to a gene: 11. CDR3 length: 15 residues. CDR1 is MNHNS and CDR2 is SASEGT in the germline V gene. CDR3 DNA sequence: TGTGCCAGCACCGTACTAGCGGGAGCGTTTGGCGAGCAGTACTTC. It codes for CASTVLAGAFGEQYF.

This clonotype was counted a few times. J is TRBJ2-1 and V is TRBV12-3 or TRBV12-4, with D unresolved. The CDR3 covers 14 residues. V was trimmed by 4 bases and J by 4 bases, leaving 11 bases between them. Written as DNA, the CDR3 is TGTGCCAGCAGTTCCAGACGAGATTACAATGAGCAGTTCTTC. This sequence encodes CASSSRRDYNEQFF.

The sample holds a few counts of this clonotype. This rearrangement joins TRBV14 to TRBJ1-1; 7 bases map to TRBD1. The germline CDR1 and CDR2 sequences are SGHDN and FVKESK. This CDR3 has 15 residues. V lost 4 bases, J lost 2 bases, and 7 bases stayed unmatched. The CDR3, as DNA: TGTGCCAGCAGCCCTTGGACAGGCGTTAACACTGAAGCTTTCTTT. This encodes CASSPWTGVNTEAFF. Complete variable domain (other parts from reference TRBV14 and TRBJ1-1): EAGVTQFPSHSVIEKGQTVTLRCDPISGHDNLYWYRRVMGKEIKFLLHFVKESKQDESGMPNNRFLAERTGGTYSTLKVQPAELEDSGVYFCASSPWTGVNTEAFFGQGTRLTVV.

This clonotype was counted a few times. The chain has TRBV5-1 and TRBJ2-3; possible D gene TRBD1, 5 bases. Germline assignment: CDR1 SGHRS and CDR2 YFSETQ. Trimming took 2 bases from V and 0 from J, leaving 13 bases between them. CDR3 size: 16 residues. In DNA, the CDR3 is TGCGCCAGCAGCTTCACAGACAGTACTAGCACAGATACGCAGTATTTT. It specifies CASSFTDSTSTDTQYF.

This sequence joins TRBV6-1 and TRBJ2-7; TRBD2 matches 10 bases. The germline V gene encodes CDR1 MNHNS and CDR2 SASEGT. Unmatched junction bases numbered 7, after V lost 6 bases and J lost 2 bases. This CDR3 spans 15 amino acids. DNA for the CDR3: TGTGCCAGCAGCCCGGGACTAGCGCTTCCCTACGAGCAGTACTTC. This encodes CASSPGLALPYEQYF.

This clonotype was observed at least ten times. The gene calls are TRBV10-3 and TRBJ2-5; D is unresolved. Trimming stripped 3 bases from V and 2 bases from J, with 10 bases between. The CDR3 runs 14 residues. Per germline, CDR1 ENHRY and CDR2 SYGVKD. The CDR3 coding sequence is TGTGCCATCAGTGATAACCCGTGGCAAGAGACCCAGTACTTC. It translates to CAISDNPWQETQYF.

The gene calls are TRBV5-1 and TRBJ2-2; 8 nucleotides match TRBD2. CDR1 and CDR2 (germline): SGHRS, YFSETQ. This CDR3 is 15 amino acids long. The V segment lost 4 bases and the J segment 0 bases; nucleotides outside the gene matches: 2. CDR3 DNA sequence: TGCGCCAGCAGCAAGACTAGCGCGAACACCGGGGAGCTGTTTTTT. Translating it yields CASSKTSANTGELFF.

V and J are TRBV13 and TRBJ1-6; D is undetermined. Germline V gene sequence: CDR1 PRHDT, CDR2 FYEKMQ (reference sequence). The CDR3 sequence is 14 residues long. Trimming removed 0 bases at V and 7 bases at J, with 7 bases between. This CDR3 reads CASSLGALNSPLHF. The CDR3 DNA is TGTGCCAGCAGCTTAGGGGCCCTCAATTCACCCCTCCACTTT.

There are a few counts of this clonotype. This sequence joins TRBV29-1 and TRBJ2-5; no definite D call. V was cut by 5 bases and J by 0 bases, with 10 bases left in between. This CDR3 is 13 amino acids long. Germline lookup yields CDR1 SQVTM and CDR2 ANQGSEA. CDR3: CSVLTYYQETQYF. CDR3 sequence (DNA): TGCAGCGTTCTGACATATTACCAAGAGACCCAGTACTTC. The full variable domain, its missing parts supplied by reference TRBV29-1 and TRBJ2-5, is SAVISQKPSRDICQRGTSLTIQCQVDSQVTMMFWYRQQPGQSLTLIATANQGSEATYESGFVIDKFPISRPNLTFSTLTVSNMSPEDSSIYLCSVLTYYQETQYFGPGTRLLVL.

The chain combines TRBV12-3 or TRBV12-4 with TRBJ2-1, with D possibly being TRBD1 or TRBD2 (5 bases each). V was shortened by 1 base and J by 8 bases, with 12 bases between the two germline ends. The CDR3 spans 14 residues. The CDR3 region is CASSLGGTPDEQFF. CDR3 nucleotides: TGTGCCAGCAGTTTAGGAGGGACGCCTGATGAGCAGTTCTTC.

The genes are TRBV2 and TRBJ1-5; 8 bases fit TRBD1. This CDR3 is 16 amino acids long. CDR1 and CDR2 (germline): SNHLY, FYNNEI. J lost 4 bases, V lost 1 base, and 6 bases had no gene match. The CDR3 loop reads CASSEEGDRFNQPQHF. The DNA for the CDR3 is TGTGCCAGCAGTGAAGAGGGGGACAGGTTTAATCAGCCCCAGCATTTT.